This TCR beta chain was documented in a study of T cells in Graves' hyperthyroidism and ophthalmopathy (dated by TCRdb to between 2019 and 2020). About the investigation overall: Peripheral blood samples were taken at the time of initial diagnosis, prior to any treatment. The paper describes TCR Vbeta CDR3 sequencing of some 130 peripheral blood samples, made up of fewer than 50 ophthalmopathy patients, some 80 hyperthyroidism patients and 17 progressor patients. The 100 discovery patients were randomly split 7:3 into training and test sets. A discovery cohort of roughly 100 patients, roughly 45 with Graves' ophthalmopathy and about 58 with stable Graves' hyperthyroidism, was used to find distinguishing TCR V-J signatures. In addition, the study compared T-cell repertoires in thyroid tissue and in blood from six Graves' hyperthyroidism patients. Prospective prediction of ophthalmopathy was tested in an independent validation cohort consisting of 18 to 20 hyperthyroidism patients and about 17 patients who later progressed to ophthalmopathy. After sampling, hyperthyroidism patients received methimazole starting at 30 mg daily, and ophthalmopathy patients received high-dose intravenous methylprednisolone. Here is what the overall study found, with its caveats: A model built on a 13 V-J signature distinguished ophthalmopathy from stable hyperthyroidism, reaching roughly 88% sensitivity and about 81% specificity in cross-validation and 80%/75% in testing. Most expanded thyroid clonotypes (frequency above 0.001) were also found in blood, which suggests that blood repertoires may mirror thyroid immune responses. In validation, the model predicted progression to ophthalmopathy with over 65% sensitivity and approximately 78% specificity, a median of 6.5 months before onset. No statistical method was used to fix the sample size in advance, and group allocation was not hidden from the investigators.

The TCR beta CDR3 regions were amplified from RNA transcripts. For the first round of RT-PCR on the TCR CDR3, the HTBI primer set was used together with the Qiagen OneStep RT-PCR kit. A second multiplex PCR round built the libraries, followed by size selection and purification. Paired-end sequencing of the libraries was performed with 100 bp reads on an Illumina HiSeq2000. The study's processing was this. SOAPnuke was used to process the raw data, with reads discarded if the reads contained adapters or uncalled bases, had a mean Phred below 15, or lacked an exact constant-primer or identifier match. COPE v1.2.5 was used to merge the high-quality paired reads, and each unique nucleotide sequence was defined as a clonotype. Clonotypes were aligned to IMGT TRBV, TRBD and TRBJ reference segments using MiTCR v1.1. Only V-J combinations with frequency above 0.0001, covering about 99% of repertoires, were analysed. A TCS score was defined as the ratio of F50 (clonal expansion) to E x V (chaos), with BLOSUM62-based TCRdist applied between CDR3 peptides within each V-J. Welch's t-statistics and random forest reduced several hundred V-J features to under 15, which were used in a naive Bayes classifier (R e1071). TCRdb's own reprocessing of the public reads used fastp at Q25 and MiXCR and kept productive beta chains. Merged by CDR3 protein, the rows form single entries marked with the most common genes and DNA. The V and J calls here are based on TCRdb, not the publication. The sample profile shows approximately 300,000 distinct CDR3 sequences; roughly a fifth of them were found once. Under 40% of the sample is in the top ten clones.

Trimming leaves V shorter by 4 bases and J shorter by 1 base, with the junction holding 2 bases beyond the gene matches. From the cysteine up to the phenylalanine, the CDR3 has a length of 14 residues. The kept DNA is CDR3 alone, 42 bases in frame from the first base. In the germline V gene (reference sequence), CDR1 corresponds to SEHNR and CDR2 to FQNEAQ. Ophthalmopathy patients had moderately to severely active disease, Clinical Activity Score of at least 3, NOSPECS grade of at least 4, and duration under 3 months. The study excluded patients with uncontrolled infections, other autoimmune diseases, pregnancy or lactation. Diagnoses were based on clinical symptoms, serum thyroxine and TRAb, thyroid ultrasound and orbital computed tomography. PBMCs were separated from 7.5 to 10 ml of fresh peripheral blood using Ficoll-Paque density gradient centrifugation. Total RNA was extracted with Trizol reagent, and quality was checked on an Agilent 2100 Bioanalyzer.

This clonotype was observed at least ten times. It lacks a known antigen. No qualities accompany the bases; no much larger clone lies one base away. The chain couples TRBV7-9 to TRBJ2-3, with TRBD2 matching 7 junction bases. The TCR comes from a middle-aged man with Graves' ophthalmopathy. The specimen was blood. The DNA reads TGTGCCAGCAGCTCTAGCGGCGGCACAGATACGCAGTATTTT. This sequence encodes CASSSSGGTDTQYF.